Listed here is a single TCR beta chain. This clonotype was counted between two and nine times. It lacks a known antigen. There are no base qualities to consult, and no much larger clone falls within one base. Libraries were constructed by PCR. The sequencer listed for this sample is Illumina HiSeq 2500. To normalize quantification of the TCRbeta repertoire, the TCR libraries were built with molecular barcoding that relied on unique molecular identifiers. The public reads were run again by TCRdb, first through fastp at Q25 and then through MiXCR, and only productive beta chains were kept. Rows matching on CDR3 protein sequence are summarized as one entry with the most common DNA and genes. Within this sample are 300,000 to 400,000 distinct CDR3 sequences, with over 20% of them counted one time only. The ten most abundant clones make up about a tenth of the sample. The sample's treatment or condition label is to be understood as: allogeneic hematopoietic cell transplantation with graft depleted of TCRalphabeta T cells and CD19 B cells. The transplant recipients were children given TCRalphabeta/CD19-depleted allogeneic hematopoietic cell grafts.

CDR1 and CDR2 (SGDLS, YYNGEE) derive from the germline V gene. V is reduced by 0 bases and J by 3 bases, leaving a spacing of 6 bases between them. The CDR3 contains 13 residues, cysteine and phenylalanine counted. CDR3 DNA is the only sequence kept; it has 39 bases, read in frame from the first base. The entry originates in a study of T-cell reconstitution after alpha-beta-depleted transplantation in children (TCRdb year 2016). In the study overall: T-cell immune reconstitution after TCRalphabeta/CD19-depleted allogeneic hematopoietic cell transplantation in children was quantitatively tracked in the study by means of TCR repertoire profiling.

The paper as a whole reports these results and caveats: Hyperexpanded clone frequencies declined over subsequent months; after one year, T-cell counts and TCRbeta diversity were mostly attributed to newly produced T cells. In some patients, the high TCRbeta diversity seen at day 60 was put down to recipient T cells and intrathymic progenitors that had survived conditioning. The apparently early alphabetaT-cell count recovery about two months after transplant was reportedly dependent on only several hundred rapidly expanded clones derived from non-depleted graft cells.

Sequencing was performed on PBMCs, mostly from graft donor cells, taken 180 days after TCRalphabeta/CD19-depleted stem cell transplant. The receptor was isolated from a male patient aged 10 to 17 who had a stem cell transplant for acute lymphoblastic leukemia, so the T cells may come from the graft donor. The rearranged segments are TRBV9 and TRBJ1-2, with no confident D gene call. The DNA reads as follows: TGTGCCAGCAGCGTAGGGCCCCACTATGGCTACACCTTC. The encoded protein is CASSVGPHYGYTF.